This TCR beta chain is drawn from a study of control samples from healthy donors and cancer patients. Trimming removed 5 bases at V and 4 bases at J, with 8 bases between. The CDR3 length is 12 residues. From germline, CDR1 is MDHEN and CDR2 SYDVKM. Here immunoSEQ multiplex PCR was the method, and the copy in TCRdb shows in-frame clones only, minus some. The table lists over 110,000 clones, 88% of them singletons. The sample taken for sequencing was blood. V and J are TRBV28 and TRBJ1-2; tentatively, D is TRBD1 (5 bases). The receptor comes from a woman in her twenties or thirties in good health. The CDR3 DNA reads TGTGCCAGCAGTGGAGACAGCTATGGCTACACCTTC. Translation: CASSGDSYGYTF.